This record concerns one TCR beta chain sequence. Which antigen it targets is not known. Base qualities are not recorded, but no much larger clone differs from it by a single base. The data originate from a study of glioma-infiltrating T cells (dated by TCRdb to the mid-2010s). With respect to the entire study: Low-grade gliomas were WHO grade II oligodendrogliomas or astrocytomas, and glioblastomas were WHO grade IV tumors sampled at initial rather than recurrent diagnosis. Three low-grade glioma patients, several primary glioblastoma patients, and three non-glioma patients who contributed non-neoplastic brain tissue made up the paired cohort. The study sequenced TCR alpha- and beta-chain repertoires from glioma tissue, from non-neoplastic brain tissue and from matched peripheral blood mononuclear cells. To measure how far tissue and blood T-cell populations diverged, each tissue-infiltrating repertoire was compared against the peripheral blood repertoire of the same patient. For blood libraries, the target was about 4- to 10-fold sequencing coverage of approximately 1 million peripheral T cells. Glioma patients received dexamethasone for six or fewer days before surgery. Here is what the overall study found, with its caveats: Group comparisons rested on small numbers: three non-neoplastic, three low-grade glioma and several glioblastoma patients. Very few CDR3 sequences were shared between tissue and blood, attributed to high CDR3 diversity and limited sampling. Patients with low tissue-blood divergence were marked by a signature set of shared blood CDR3 motifs, and that set was depleted in highly divergent patients. VJ-independent divergence between tissue and blood was lower than expected in non-neoplastic patients but higher than expected in all gliomas, particularly low-grade gliomas.

V was cut back by 2 bases and J by 3 bases, leaving a gap of 13 bases between them. Spanning cysteine to phenylalanine, the CDR3 consists of 15 amino acids. Only the CDR3 DNA stays, 45 bases, in frame from base 1. CDR1 and CDR2 are read off the germline V gene as KGHSH and LQKENI. TCR alpha and beta CDR3 regions were amplified with the iRepertoire nested amplicon-rescue multiplex PCR (arm-PCR) platform from RNA. One-step reverse transcription and amplification used about 95-400 ng of tissue mRNA or PBMC total RNA as input. Following bead purification, Illumina adapters were added by a secondary multiplex PCR, and the libraries were gel-purified between 200 and 400 bp. Demultiplexing relied on internal 6-nucleotide barcodes carried by the libraries. Sequencing of libraries was performed on an Illumina MiSeq with 2x220 or 2x250 nucleotide paired-end reads. For the original study's pipeline: Paired reads were merged using FLASH 1.2.11 and were aligned to the GRCh37 human genome using BWA-MEM, after which TRA and TRB reads were extracted. V and J assignment used an IMGT-derived reference of cassette sequences and CDR3 motifs that included pseudogenes. Reads were translated in three frames, and productive CDR3s were defined as those with a C...FGXG motif and no stop codons. Clonotypes were defined as unique combinations of V-J cassette pair and CDR3 amino acid sequence. Reads were filtered by Hamming distance, thresholded by each sample's sequence error rate in mapped regions. TCRdb redid the processing of the public reads, applying fastp at Q25 and MiXCR, and retained in-frame beta chains. One record per CDR3 amino acid sequence lists the most common genes and DNA. The V and J calls reflect TCRdb's pipeline rather than the authors' work. For this sample there are around 390,000 distinct CDR3 sequences; 41% appear just once. The ten biggest clones cover more than 10% of the sample.

Surgical brain or tumor specimens were cryofrozen in liquid nitrogen immediately after resection, and peripheral blood cells were collected concurrently. The sequenced material came from glioma tissue, nonneoplastic brain tissue, or PBMCs (not recorded which). The TCR comes from a human donor with low-grade glioma or glioblastoma, undergoing nonglioma brain surgery, or in good health (not recorded which). The chain links TRBV18 with TRBJ1-2; matching of 6 bases hints at TRBD1 as the D gene. This receptor has the CDR3 CASSPLRGLDYGYTF. The DNA reads TGTGCCAGCTCACCATTGCGGGGGCTGGACTATGGCTACACCTTC.